Listed here are 15 T cell receptor beta chains from one sample, sequenced in a study of control samples from healthy donors and cancer patients. Produced via immunoSEQ multiplex PCR; TCRdb's table is partial and in-frame only. This table has about 140,000 clones, 92% appearing once. Source material: blood. The source is a man aged 30 to 39 in good health.

The genes are TRBV6-5 and TRBJ1-4; possible D gene TRBD1, 5 bases. CDR1 and CDR2 from the germline V gene are MNHEY and SVGAGI. The V gene lost 0 bases and the J gene lost 8 bases, with 13 bases spanning the gap. The CDR3 is 15 amino acids. The CDR3 is CASSYSRDLGEKLFF. The CDR3 bases are TGTGCCAGCAGTTACTCGAGGGACCTGGGGGAAAAACTGTTTTTT.

This sequence joins TRBV12-5 and TRBJ2-1; weak D call: TRBD2 (7 bases). The V and J ends lost 0 bases and 7 bases respectively, with 22 bases between them. CDR3 size: 18 residues. CDR1 and CDR2 (germline): LGHNT, FRNRAP. The CDR3 protein is CASGLVVSGTPSGNEQFF. CDR3 nucleotide sequence: TGTGCTAGTGGTTTGGTAGTGAGCGGGACACCCTCGGGGAATGAGCAGTTCTTC.

This clone was seen once. The V and J genes are TRBV5-1 and TRBJ1-1, with D possibly being TRBD1 (6 bases). CDR3 length: 14 amino acids. V lost 3 bases, J lost 0 bases, and 9 bases lay in between. Germline lookup yields CDR1 SGHRS and CDR2 YFSETQ. The CDR3 here is CASSSDRLNTEAFF. CDR3 DNA sequence: TGCGCCAGCAGCTCGGACAGATTGAACACTGAAGCTTTCTTT. Full variable domain (rest looked up from reference TRBV5-1 and TRBJ1-1): KAGVTQTPRYLIKTRGQQVTLSCSPISGHRSVSWYQQTPGQGLQFLFEYFSETQRNKGNFPGRFSGRQFSNSRSEMNVSTLELGDSALYLCASSSDRLNTEAFFGQGTRLTVV.

This CDR3 is CASSQQTLASYNEQFF. For the CDR3, the DNA is TGTGCCAGCAGCCAACAAACTCTAGCTTCCTACAATGAGCAGTTCTTC. This sequence joins TRBV7-2 and TRBJ2-1; the D gene is possibly TRBD2 (5 bases). CDR3 size: 16 residues. Germline V gene data show CDR1 as SGHTA and CDR2 as FQGNSA. V lost 5 bases, J lost 1 base, and 15 bases lay in between. The full variable domain, with the rest looked up from reference TRBV7-2 and TRBJ2-1, is GAGVSQSPSNKVTEKGKDVELRCDPISGHTALYWYRQSLGQGLEFLIYFQGNSAPDKSGLPSDRFSAERTGGSVSTLTIQRTQQEDSAVYLCASSQQTLASYNEQFFGPGTRLTVL.

The chain recombines TRBV5-4 with TRBJ2-5, with D maybe TRBD1 (5 bases). The CDR3 length is 15 residues. V shed 4 bases and J shed 3 bases, with 16 bases lying between them. Germline V gene sequence: CDR1 SGHNT, CDR2 YYREEE (reference sequence). In DNA, the CDR3 is TGTGCCAGCAGCGCGGACCAGGGAAAGAAAGAGACCCAGTACTTC. Translation gives CASSADQGKKETQYF.

The CDR3 sequence: CASSVLGRTYEQYF. The CDR3 DNA sequence: TGTGCCAGCAGTGTATTGGGACGGACCTACGAGCAGTACTTC. This sequence joins TRBV27 and TRBJ2-7, with D tentatively TRBD1 or TRBD2 (5 bases each). Between the trimmed V and J ends, which lost 5 bases and 2 bases, there was a span of 13 bases. Germline-derived CDR1 and CDR2 are MNHEY and SMNVEV (reference sequence). The CDR3 is 14 residues long.

This clone was seen a handful of times. The rearrangement links TRBV27 to TRBJ1-2, with D possibly matching TRBD1 (5 bases). V lost 6 bases to trimming and J lost 2 bases, with 16 bases between them. The CDR3 runs to 15 residues. Germline V lookup: CDR1 MNHEY, CDR2 SMNVEV (reference sequence). The CDR3 region is CASRLVDSPNYGYTF. The DNA of the CDR3 is TGTGCCAGCAGATTGGTCGACAGCCCCAACTATGGCTACACCTTC.

This clone was counted only a few times. The rearrangement links TRBV6-6 to TRBJ2-7; 12 nucleotides match TRBD2. CDR1 and CDR2 (germline): MNHNY, SVGAGI (reference sequence). The J segment lost 4 bases and the V segment lost 5 bases, leaving 21 bases of the junction unmatched. CDR3 length: 20 residues. The CDR3 sequence is CASSLYILAGGAPIRYEQYF. The CDR3 nucleotides are TGTGCCAGCAGTCTTTACATACTAGCGGGAGGAGCTCCTATTAGGTACGAGCAGTACTTC.

CDR3 in DNA: TGCGCCAGCAGCTTGCGGGACTCTGGGGCCAACGTCCTGACTTTC. This codes for CASSLRDSGANVLTF. The chain recombines TRBV5-1 with TRBJ2-6, with D maybe TRBD2 (5 bases). The germline V gene encodes CDR1 SGHRS and CDR2 YFSETQ. V gave up 1 base and J gave up 0 bases, with 5 bases separating them. The CDR3 consists of 15 residues.

This sequence joins TRBV7-9 and TRBJ2-5, with D possibly being TRBD1 (6 bases). Looked up from germline, CDR1 is SEHNR and CDR2 is FQNEAQ (reference sequence). With 5 bases removed from V and 5 bases from J, the gap between germline ends came to 27 bases. CDR3 size: 18 residues. The DNA for the CDR3 is TGTGCCAGCAGCGGATCACTGACCAGGGACAAATCCTCGGAGACCCAGTACTTC. It codes for CASSGSLTRDKSSETQYF.

On this clone: Different DNA sequences within this sample yield the same CDR3. This chain links TRBV4-3 with TRBJ2-2; possibly TRBD2 for D (6 bases). Germline V CDR1 and CDR2: LGHNA, YSLEER. The CDR3 runs 18 residues. The V end lost 0 bases, the J end lost 0 bases, and 14 bases lay between the germline ends. The CDR3 sequence is CASSQDPASGANTGELFF. The CDR3 nucleotides are TGCGCCAGCAGCCAAGATCCCGCGTCGGGAGCGAACACCGGGGAGCTGTTTTTT.

The gene calls are TRBV28 and TRBJ1-2; D uncertain. Germline CDR1 is MDHEN and CDR2 is SYDVKM. Trimming removed 5 bases at V and 4 bases at J, with 11 bases between. The CDR3 extends over 13 amino acids. The CDR3 reads CASSPGVGYGYTF. In nucleotides, the CDR3 is TGTGCCAGCAGTCCCGGCGTGGGCTATGGCTACACCTTC.

V usage is TRBV2 and J usage is TRBJ1-4; no firm D call. Looked up from germline, CDR1 is SNHLY and CDR2 is FYNNEI. The V gene lost 2 bases and the J gene lost 4 bases, with 11 bases spanning the gap. The CDR3 sequence is 15 residues long. CDR3 sequence (DNA): TGTGCCAGCAGTGAATGGGGAGAGCGTAATGAAAAACTGTTTTTT. As protein: CASSEWGERNEKLFF.

V and J are TRBV7-3 and TRBJ2-1, with D tentatively TRBD1 (6 bases). The germline gives CDR1 SGHTA, CDR2 FQGTGA. The CDR3 consists of 12 residues. V shed 5 bases and J shed 10 bases, with 12 bases lying between them. The CDR3 loop reads CASSATGTEQFF. The CDR3 region has the DNA TGTGCCAGCAGCGCCACCGGGACAGAGCAGTTCTTC.

This sequence joins TRBV10-3 and TRBJ2-5; D remains ambiguous. The CDR3 contains 13 residues. Germline V lookup: CDR1 ENHRY, CDR2 SYGVKD. Trimming pared 4 bases from V and 0 bases from J, leaving 6 bases between. The CDR3 loop is CAISGGDQETQYF. DNA for the CDR3: TGTGCCATCAGTGGAGGCGACCAAGAGACCCAGTACTTC.